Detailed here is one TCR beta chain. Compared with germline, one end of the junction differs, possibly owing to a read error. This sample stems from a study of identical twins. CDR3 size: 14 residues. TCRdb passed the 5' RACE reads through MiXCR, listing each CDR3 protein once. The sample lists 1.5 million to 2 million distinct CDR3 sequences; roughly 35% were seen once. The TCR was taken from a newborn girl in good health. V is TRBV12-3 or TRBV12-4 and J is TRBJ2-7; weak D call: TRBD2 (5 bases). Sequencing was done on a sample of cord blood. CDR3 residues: CASSRTGSPYEQYF. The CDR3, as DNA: TGCGCCAGCAGCCGGACGGGGTCCCCCTACGAGCAGTACTTC.